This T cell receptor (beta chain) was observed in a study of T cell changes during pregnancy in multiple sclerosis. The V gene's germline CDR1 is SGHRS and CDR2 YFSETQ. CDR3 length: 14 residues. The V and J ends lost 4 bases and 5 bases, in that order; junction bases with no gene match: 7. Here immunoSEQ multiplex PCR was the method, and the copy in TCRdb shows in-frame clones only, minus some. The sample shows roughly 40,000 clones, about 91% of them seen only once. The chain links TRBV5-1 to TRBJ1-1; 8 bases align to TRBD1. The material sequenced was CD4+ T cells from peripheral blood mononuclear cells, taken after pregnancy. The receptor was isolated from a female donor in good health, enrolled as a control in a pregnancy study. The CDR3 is CASSPTQGGTEAFF. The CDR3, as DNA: TGCGCCAGCAGCCCTACACAGGGGGGAACTGAAGCTTTCTTT.